The 13 T cell receptor beta chains below were found in one sample sequenced in a study of shared clonotypes between healthy human individuals. Here immunoSEQ multiplex PCR was the method, and the copy in TCRdb shows in-frame clones only, minus some. Here the sample spans 470,000 or so clones, 81% being singletons. Sample: PBMCs. The origin of the receptors is a woman aged 40 to 50 in good health. Some clones in this sample may be carry-over from other donors' samples.

There are a few counts of this clone. V is TRBV28 and J is TRBJ2-1; 9 positions agree with TRBD2. The CDR3 has 15 amino acids. The ends lost 3 bases at V and 8 bases at J; junction bases unmatched: 8. Per germline, CDR1 MDHEN and CDR2 SYDVKM. CDR3 bases: TGTGCCAGCAGTTTCCGGCGGGAGGGGATGTATGAGCAGTTCTTC. This sequence encodes CASSFRREGMYEQFF.

A single count supports this clone. The V gene is TRBV9, the J gene TRBJ2-7; 7 bases are a match to TRBD2. The CDR3 extends over 14 amino acids. Looked up from germline, CDR1 is SGDLS and CDR2 is YYNGEE. V shed 4 bases and J 2 bases; nucleotides not matched to a gene: 6. The CDR3 coding sequence is TGTGCCAGCAGCTTTGCTAGCGGCCCCTACGAGCAGTACTTC. Translating it yields CASSFASGPYEQYF. Full variable domain (rest looked up from reference TRBV9 and TRBJ2-7): DSGVTQTPKHLITATGQRVTLRCSPRSGDLSVYWYQQSLDQGLQFLIQYYNGEERAKGNILERFSAQQFPDLHSELNLSSLELGDSALYFCASSFASGPYEQYFGPGTRLTVT.

The chain joins TRBV5-1 to TRBJ2-1; tentatively, D is TRBD1 or TRBD2 (5 bases each). The CDR3 loop spans 15 amino acids. Trimming took off 6 bases at V and 0 bases at J, with 13 bases between the two ends. Germline assignment: CDR1 SGHRS and CDR2 YFSETQ. The CDR3 DNA is TGCGCCAGCAAAAGGGACGCAAGCTCCTACAATGAGCAGTTCTTC. This encodes CASKRDASSYNEQFF.

The J gene is TRBJ2-7, the V gene TRBV7-8; possibly TRBD2 for D (7 bases). The CDR3 runs to 16 residues. Germline CDR1 SGHVS, CDR2 FQNEAQ. Trimming stripped 5 bases from V and 5 bases from J, with 22 bases between. In DNA, the CDR3 is TGTGCCAGCAGCAAAACCCGACGCAGGGGAGGGAACGAGCAGTACTTC. This gives the protein CASSKTRRRGGNEQYF.

In the case of this clone: A single base separates this from a much larger clone, so it may be a read error. The chain couples TRBV6-6 to TRBJ2-7, with D possibly being TRBD2 (5 bases). V gave up 8 bases and J gave up 2 bases, with 13 bases separating them. The CDR3 contains 13 residues. Germline CDR1 reads MNHNY; CDR2 reads SVGAGI (reference sequence). CDR3 sequence: CASGPSTTYEQYF. For the CDR3, the DNA is TGTGCCAGCGGTCCTAGCACTACCTACGAGCAGTACTTC.

J is TRBJ2-1 and V is TRBV10-1, with 8 nucleotides matching TRBD1. Germline V CDR1 and CDR2: WNHNN, SYGVQD (reference sequence). With V trimmed by 2 bases and J by 6 bases, 6 bases remained unmatched. CDR3 length: 15 amino acids. The CDR3 DNA reads TGCGCCAGCAGTGAGCCCGGGACAGGATTCAATGAGCAGTTCTTC. It specifies CASSEPGTGFNEQFF.

V and J are TRBV6-5 and TRBJ1-5, with D tentatively TRBD1 (5 bases). The J call may be in error: the DNA end matches TRBJ2-3 better. CDR1 is MNHEY and CDR2 is SVGAGI in the germline V gene. The CDR3 consists of 14 residues. This CDR3 is CASSGRASNQPQYF. In DNA form, the CDR3 reads TGTGCCAGCAGCGGCAGGGCTTCCAATCAGCCCCAGTATTTT.

Turning to this clone: Given a far larger clone just one base away, this is likely a sequencing read error. The chain uses TRBV29-1 and TRBJ1-5; 9 nucleotides match TRBD1. The CDR3 is 13 residues long. The germline CDR1 and CDR2 sequences are SQVTM and ANQGSEA. V gave up 4 bases and J gave up 7 bases; unmatched junction bases: 5. CDR3 bases: TGCAGCGTTGCGGACAGGGGCGAACAGCCCCAGCATTTT. Translation: CSVADRGEQPQHF.

As for this clone: A clone one base away is much larger, so this may be a read error. The gene calls are TRBV28 and TRBJ2-4; D tentatively reads TRBD1 or TRBD2 (5 bases each). The CDR3 has 15 amino acids. CDR1 and CDR2 from the germline V gene are MDHEN and SYDVKM. CDR3 in DNA: TGTGCCGGCAGTTGGGCCCCGGGACCTAAAAACATTCAGTACTTC. Translation gives CAGSWAPGPKNIQYF.

Only one count was recorded for this clone. This chain connects TRBV5-1 to TRBJ2-5; possibly TRBD1 or TRBD2 for D (5 bases each). The germline gives CDR1 SGHRS, CDR2 YFSETQ. V gave up 3 bases and J gave up 4 bases, with 16 bases separating them. CDR3 length: 15 residues. CDR3 sequence reads: CASSSGLRDSETQYF. The CDR3 DNA is TGCGCCAGCAGCTCGGGGCTACGAGATTCAGAGACCCAGTACTTC.

The gene calls are TRBV18 and TRBJ2-7; TRBD2 matches 14 bases. The germline V gene has CDR1 KGHSH and CDR2 LQKENI. V shed 2 bases and J 6 bases; nucleotides not matched to a gene: 6. The CDR3 totals 16 residues. CDR3 sequence reads: CASSPLGLAGVSEQYF. The CDR3 region has the DNA TGTGCCAGCTCACCATTGGGACTAGCGGGAGTTTCCGAGCAGTACTTC.

The V and J genes are TRBV5-1 and TRBJ2-1, with 8 bases aligning to TRBD2. The CDR3 totals 16 residues. CDR1 is SGHRS and CDR2 is YFSETQ in the germline V gene. V lost 0 bases, J lost 3 bases, and 5 bases stayed unmatched. The CDR3 protein is CASSLVGTRLYNEQFF. In DNA, the CDR3 is TGCGCCAGCAGCTTGGTTGGGACTAGACTCTACAATGAGCAGTTCTTC.

There are a few counts of this clone. The chain uses TRBV28 and TRBJ1-5, with D possibly TRBD1 on 6 matching bases. The germline V gene encodes CDR1 MDHEN and CDR2 SYDVKM. CDR3 length: 15 amino acids. V was cut by 7 bases and J by 6 bases, with 19 bases left in between. The CDR3 is CASTPRGGQRQPQHF. The CDR3 coding sequence is TGTGCCAGCACCCCTCGAGGGGGGCAACGTCAGCCCCAGCATTTT.